The 8 T cell receptor beta chains given below trace back to one sample, sequenced in a study of response to subunit inactivated influenza vaccine. Using its own MiXCR run on the RT-PCR reads, TCRdb lists one record per CDR3 protein. This table has fewer than 250,000 distinct CDR3 sequences, approximately 15% appearing once. Sequenced material: CD8+ T cells sorted from PBMCs, taken 5 days after vaccination. Source of these receptors: a man aged 50 to 60 who received an inactivated influenza vaccine.

The sample holds many counts of this clonotype. The V call is TRBV7-3, the J call TRBJ2-2; 7 positions match TRBD2. Germline CDR1 is SGHTA and CDR2 is FQGTGA. J was trimmed by 2 bases and V by 0 bases; bases with no gene match: 12. This CDR3 is built from 19 residues. CDR3 residues: CASSLTPTVSGTNTGELFF. CDR3 DNA: TGTGCCAGCAGCTTAACGCCAACCGTAAGCGGGACTAACACCGGGGAGCTGTTTTTT. The whole variable domain, remainder taken from reference TRBV7-3 and TRBJ2-2, is GAGVSQTPSNKVTEKGKYVELRCDPISGHTALYWYRQSLGQGPEFLIYFQGTGAADDSGLPNDRFFAVRPEGSVSTLKIQRTERGDSAVYLCASSLTPTVSGTNTGELFFGEGSRLTVL.

The chain uses TRBV18 and TRBJ2-7; TRBD2 is a possible D gene (6 bases). The CDR3 length is 13 residues. Trimming removed 5 bases at V and 2 bases at J, with 10 bases between. Germline lookup yields CDR1 KGHSH and CDR2 LQKENI. CDR3 in amino acids: CASSGDWAYEQYF. CDR3 in DNA: TGTGCCAGCTCAGGGGACTGGGCCTACGAGCAGTACTTC.

Only a few counts were recorded for this clonotype. This chain connects TRBV29-1 to TRBJ2-7; D is unclear. Trimming removed 1 base from V and 1 base from J, with 8 bases in between. Germline CDR1 reads SQVTM; CDR2 reads ANQGSEA. The CDR3 is 13 residues long. In nucleotides, the CDR3 is TGCAGCGTTGAAGGTGGAGAGTCCTACGAGCAGTACTTC. Translation gives CSVEGGESYEQYF.

V usage is TRBV28 and J usage is TRBJ2-5; TRBD2 agrees at 12 bases. The germline gives CDR1 MDHEN, CDR2 SYDVKM. V was pared by 6 bases and J by 4 bases, with 3 bases of the junction left unmatched. This CDR3 is 14 amino acids long. The CDR3 is CASRTSGGRETQYF. CDR3 bases: TGTGCCAGCAGGACTAGCGGGGGCAGAGAGACCCAGTACTTC.

The chain is built from TRBV7-9 and TRBJ2-7; D is ambiguous. Trimming removed 10 bases from V and 1 base from J, with 14 bases in between. This CDR3 comprises 13 residues. From germline, CDR1 is SEHNR and CDR2 FQNEAQ (reference sequence). The CDR3 protein is CATMPLESYEQYF. CDR3 bases: TGTGCCACCATGCCTCTAGAGTCCTACGAGCAGTACTTC.

This clonotype showed up many times. The rearrangement joins TRBV4-3 to TRBJ2-7; D not resolved. Germline CDR1 LGHNA, CDR2 YSLEER. Trimming took 0 bases from V and 3 from J, leaving 9 bases between them. The CDR3 length is 14 residues. CDR3 protein: CASSQEPDIYEQYF. The CDR3 DNA reads TGCGCCAGCAGCCAAGAACCCGACATCTACGAGCAGTACTTC.

The table lists this clonotype with a few counts. The V call is TRBV12-3 or TRBV12-4, the J call TRBJ2-1; no clear D gene. V lost 3 bases to trimming and J lost 8 bases, with 11 bases between them. The CDR3 extends over 13 amino acids. Here the CDR3 reads CASSLKAPDEQFF. CDR3 bases: TGTGCCAGCAGTTTGAAGGCCCCCGATGAGCAGTTCTTC.

V usage is TRBV12-3 or TRBV12-4 and J usage is TRBJ1-1; 8 positions agree with TRBD1. With 4 bases clipped from V and 0 bases from J, the junction kept 4 bases outside the gene matches. The CDR3 totals 15 residues. CDR3 loop: CASSWTGLMNTEAFF. The DNA of the CDR3 is TGTGCCAGCAGTTGGACAGGGCTAATGAACACTGAAGCTTTCTTT.